This entry describes one TCR beta chain. The entry originates in a study of radiation and T cells in renal cell carcinoma. As for time point: blood 4 weeks post-SBRT, at nephrectomy. The treatment was: 15 Gy SBRT to primary tumor, nephrectomy 4 weeks later. The CDR3 spans 15 residues. V shed 4 bases and J 1 base; nucleotides not matched to a gene: 3. Germline assignment: CDR1 SGHRS and CDR2 YFSETQ. Profiled with immunoSEQ multiplex PCR; TCRdb holds only in-frame clones, not every one. The sample holds approximately 43,000 clones, 65% to 85% seen once. The chain joins TRBV5-1 to TRBJ2-2, with 8 bases that match TRBD1. The sequencing used blood, collected from a patient whose treatment included radiotherapy and nephrectomy. This sequence was found in a woman aged 65 to 85 with renal cell carcinoma. The CDR3 here is CASSPGTGNTGELFF. The CDR3 DNA is TGCGCCAGCAGCCCGGGGACAGGGAACACCGGGGAGCTGTTTTTT.